The T cell receptor (beta chain) described here comes from a study of blood T cell repertoires in COVID-19. TCRdb's copy holds only in-frame clones and misses some; the assay was immunoSEQ multiplex PCR. The repertoire holds about 94,000 clones, with less than 85% as singletons. The specimen was peripheral blood. The receptor's source is a man in his 70s with COVID-19, enrolled during active disease.

The CDR3 loop reads CASSFPQATRSTTDTQYF. In DNA form, the CDR3 reads TGTGCCAGCAGTTTTCCGCAGGCTACTAGGAGTACTACAGATACGCAGTATTTT. The gene calls are TRBV6-2 or TRBV6-3 and TRBJ2-3; D may be TRBD2 (5 bases). Per germline, CDR1 MNHEY and CDR2 SVGEGT. The CDR3 extends over 18 amino acids. Trimming took 4 bases from V and 3 from J, leaving 23 bases between them.